This T cell receptor beta chain was sequenced in a study of blood T cell repertoires in COVID-19. Across the whole study: Acute-phase and convalescent COVID-19 samples originated in the United States, Italy and Spain. Sources were T cells, B-cell-depleted T cells, or PBMCs; the material itself was cDNA or gDNA.

Germline CDR1 and CDR2: SGHTA and FQGNSA. CDR3 size: 19 residues. Trimming cost V 0 bases and J 2 bases; bases outside gene matches: 13. Original processing notes: Scientists estimated how many nucleated cells there were by amplifying reference gene primers. Profiled with immunoSEQ multiplex PCR; TCRdb holds only in-frame clones, not every one. V, J and clone size derive from that table, while D and trimming were established from the DNA sequence. The sample yields about 220,000 clones, around 90% seen once. Participants' own reports of clinical history determined their cohort assignment. J is TRBJ2-7 and V is TRBV7-2; TRBD2 matches at 10 bases. This TCR was recovered from a man aged 25-45 years who had been exposed to COVID-19. Source material: PBMCs or T cells enriched from blood (not recorded which). Here the CDR3 reads CASSLAGNSGGHKTYEQYF. The DNA for the CDR3 is TGTGCCAGCAGCTTAGCGGGGAATAGCGGGGGGCATAAGACCTACGAGCAGTACTTC.